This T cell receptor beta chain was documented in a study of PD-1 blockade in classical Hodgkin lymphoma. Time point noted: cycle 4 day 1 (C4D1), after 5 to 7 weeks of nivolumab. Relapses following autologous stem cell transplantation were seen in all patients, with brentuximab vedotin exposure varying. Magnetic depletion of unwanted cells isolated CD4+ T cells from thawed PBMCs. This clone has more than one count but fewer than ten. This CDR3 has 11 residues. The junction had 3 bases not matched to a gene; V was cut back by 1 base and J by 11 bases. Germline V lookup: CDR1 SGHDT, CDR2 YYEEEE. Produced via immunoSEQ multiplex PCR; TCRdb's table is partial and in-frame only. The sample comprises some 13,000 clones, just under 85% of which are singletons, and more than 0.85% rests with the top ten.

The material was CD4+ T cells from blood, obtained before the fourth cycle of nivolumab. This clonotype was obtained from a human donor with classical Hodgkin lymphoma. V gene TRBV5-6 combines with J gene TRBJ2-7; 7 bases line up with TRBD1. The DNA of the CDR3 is TGTGCCAGCAGCTTGAGGGGGCATGAGTACTTC. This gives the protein CASSLRGHEYF.